Listed here are 13 T cell receptor beta chains from one sample, sequenced in a study of T cell repertoires in cytomegalovirus infection. Their recognized antigens are unknown. TCRdb recomputed calls from the reads with MiXCR, one row per CDR3 protein. The sample lists roughly 800,000 distinct CDR3 sequences, under 35% occurring once. Here the sequenced sample was cultured CD8+ T cells from PBMCs, taken from culture after CMV antigen stimulation. These receptor sequences come from a human donor in good health (CMV status not recorded). Some clones in this sample may be carry-over from other donors' samples.

This sequence joins TRBV4-3 and TRBJ2-1; no firm D call. Germline CDR1 and CDR2: LGHNA and YSLEER. The CDR3 is 17 amino acids. V shed 0 bases and J shed 0 bases, with 12 bases lying between them. CDR3 region: CASSQDRLTSSYNEQFF. As DNA, the CDR3 is TGCGCCAGCAGCCAAGATCGGCTCACCAGCTCCTACAATGAGCAGTTCTTC.

CDR3 DNA sequence: TGTGCCAGCAGTGCCTTAGACACCCTGTACGAGCAGTACTTC. Its protein product is CASSALDTLYEQYF. The V and J genes are TRBV6-1 and TRBJ2-7; no clear D. The ends were cut back, 4 bases at V and 4 bases at J, with 14 bases in the middle. CDR1 MNHNS and CDR2 SASEGT come from the germline V gene. The length of the CDR3 is 14 residues.

The CDR3 sequence: CASSPREGAPTIQYF. The CDR3 nucleotides are TGTGCCAGCAGCCCCCGGGAAGGGGCCCCGACGATCCAGTACTTC. V is TRBV7-6 and J is TRBJ2-5, with D possibly being TRBD1 or TRBD2 (5 bases each). V gave up 5 bases and J gave up 10 bases, with 23 bases separating them. CDR1 and CDR2 from the germline V gene are SGHVS and FNYEAQ. The CDR3 is made up of 15 amino acids.

Note on this clonotype: A much bigger clone sits one base away, suggesting this may be a read error. J is TRBJ2-3 and V is TRBV6-2 or TRBV6-3, with 7 bases matching TRBD2. The germline CDR1 and CDR2 sequences are MNHEY and SVGEGT. V gave up 7 bases and J gave up 5 bases; unmatched junction bases: 12. This CDR3 is 15 amino acids long. CDR3 amino acids: CASTMMAGGGDTQYF. In DNA form, the CDR3 reads TGTGCCAGCACCATGATGGCTGGCGGGGGAGATACGCAGTATTTT.

This chain joins TRBV27 and TRBJ2-4; TRBD1 agrees at 7 bases. Per the germline V gene, CDR1 is MNHEY and CDR2 is SMNVEV (reference sequence). The V gene end was trimmed by 5 bases and the J gene end by 7 bases; junction bases not matched to a gene: 5. The CDR3 consists of 13 residues. CDR3 sequence: CASSRRQGNIQYF. DNA for the CDR3: TGTGCCAGCAGTCGCAGACAGGGCAACATTCAGTACTTC.

The table lists this clonotype with many counts. The chain couples TRBV4-2 to TRBJ2-3, with TRBD1 matching over 9 bases. Germline trimming cut 3 bases from V and 6 bases from J; bases unmatched to any gene: 10. From germline, CDR1 is LGHNA and CDR2 YNFKEQ. The CDR3 has 16 residues. The CDR3 region is CASSQGDRAVRDTQYF. CDR3 in DNA: TGTGCCAGCAGCCAGGGGGACAGGGCCGTAAGGGATACGCAGTATTTT.

The J gene is TRBJ2-7, the V gene TRBV27; D is undetermined. This CDR3 spans 14 amino acids. Between the trimmed V and J ends, which lost 6 bases and 1 base, there was a span of 13 bases. The germline CDR1 and CDR2 sequences are MNHEY and SMNVEV (reference sequence). CDR3 nucleotides: TGTGCCAGCAGCCATGGCCCGTCATCCTACGAGCAGTACTTC. Amino acid sequence: CASSHGPSSYEQYF.

The chain recombines TRBV4-1 with TRBJ2-7; 10 bases are shared with TRBD1. After removal of 6 bases from V and 12 bases from J, the junction contained 8 bases not matched to a gene. The V gene's germline CDR1 is MGHRA and CDR2 YSYEKL. The CDR3 spans 12 residues. CDR3 bases: TGCGCCAGCAGTAACGACAGGGGGCGACGGTACTTC. Residues: CASSNDRGRRYF.

As to this clonotype: One end of the junction fails to match germline, which may point to a read error. This chain links TRBV10-3 with TRBJ1-5; D is perhaps TRBD1 (6 bases). The CDR3 totals 16 residues. The germline CDR1 and CDR2 sequences are ENHRY and SYGVKD. The CDR3 loop reads CAISKSYGTYYQPQHF. DNA for the CDR3: TGTGCCATCAGTAAGTCTTACGGGACATACTATCAGCCCCAGCATTTT.

This clonotype was counted at least ten times. V is TRBV7-2 and J is TRBJ2-7, with a tentative D call TRBD2 (6 bases). CDR1 is SGHTA, CDR2 FQGNSA, per germline. This CDR3 contains 12 residues. Trimming left V 1 base short and J 6 bases short, with 7 bases between. CDR3 residues: CASSLGGGEQYV. CDR3 nucleotides: TGTGCCAGCAGCTTAGGGGGAGGCGAGCAGTACGTC.

This clonotype came up many times. This rearrangement joins TRBV7-6 to TRBJ2-1; D is undetermined. Trimming pared 5 bases from V and 5 bases from J, leaving 7 bases between. The germline V gene encodes CDR1 SGHVS and CDR2 FNYEAQ. The CDR3 totals 12 residues. The CDR3 nucleotides read TGTGCCAGCAGCCTCTTAGACAATGAGCAGTTCTTC. Residues: CASSLLDNEQFF. The full variable domain, in which reference TRBV7-6 and TRBJ2-1 provide the parts outside the CDR3, is GAGVSQSPRYKVTKRGQDVALRCDPISGHVSLYWYRQALGQGPEFLTYFNYEAQQDKSGLPNDRFSAERPEGSISTLTIQRTEQRDSAMYRCASSLLDNEQFFGPGTRLTVL.

This clonotype was counted a few times. The V and J genes are TRBV7-6 and TRBJ2-1; D gene ambiguous. Germline V gene lookup returns CDR1 SGHVS and CDR2 FNYEAQ. Trimming stripped 3 bases from V and 7 bases from J, with 10 bases between. The CDR3 length is 13 residues. CDR3 coding DNA: TGTGCCAGCAGCTTTGGTCGGGCAAATGAGCAGTTCTTC. Its translation is CASSFGRANEQFF. Combining the CDR3 with reference TRBV7-6 and TRBJ2-1 gives the whole variable domain GAGVSQSPRYKVTKRGQDVALRCDPISGHVSLYWYRQALGQGPEFLTYFNYEAQQDKSGLPNDRFSAERPEGSISTLTIQRTEQRDSAMYRCASSFGRANEQFFGPGTRLTVL.

The rearrangement uses TRBV6-5 and TRBJ2-1, with D uncertain. V was pared by 0 bases and J by 0 bases, with 9 bases between. Germline V lookup: CDR1 MNHEY, CDR2 SVGAGI. The CDR3 is made up of 16 amino acids. This CDR3 is CASSYSGISSYNEQFF. The CDR3 DNA follows: TGTGCCAGCAGTTACTCGGGTATCAGCTCCTACAATGAGCAGTTCTTC.